This T cell receptor (beta chain) comes out of a study of CD4 T cells in relation to SARS-CoV-2 and coronaviruses. Whole-study results and caveats: In roughly 60% of donors, memory CD4+ clonotypes crossrecognized SARS-CoV-2 and at least one common cold coronavirus spike. Pre-pandemic and post-infection samples never came from the same donor.

With respect to this clone: Its antigen is still unknown.

Germline assignment: CDR1 MDHEN and CDR2 SYDVKM. This CDR3 is built from 15 residues. V was clipped by 1 base and J by 0 bases, with 10 bases between them. CD4+ T cells from unexposed donors were obtained before the COVID-19 pandemic (2011-2018). After around nine days of culture, CD4+ T cells were isolated. Testing used SARS-CoV-2 S/N and four cold-coronavirus spikes on unexposed-donor CD4+ T cells, cells permitting. Sequencing used immunoSEQ multiplex PCR; TCRdb keeps in-frame clones, though not all of them. The sample consists of 20,000 or so clones, about three quarters of them appearing once. The origin of this receptor is a human donor in good health. This chain joins TRBV28 and TRBJ2-7; D might be TRBD1 (5 bases). Specimen: CD4+ T cells from PBMCs, cultured in vitro. As DNA, the CDR3 is TGTGCCAGCAGTTTATCCCTGGACATCTCCTACGAGCAGTACTTC. Its translation is CASSLSLDISYEQYF.